The clone carrying this T cell receptor beta chain was observed many times. From germline, CDR1 is DFQATT and CDR2 SNEGSKA (reference sequence). CDR3 length equals 14 residues. V shed 2 bases and J 8 bases; nucleotides not matched to a gene: 8. Via MiXCR, TCRdb re-called the RT-PCR reads, giving one row per CDR3 protein. The repertoire consists of about 680,000 distinct CDR3 sequences, with approximately 14% occurring once and the leading ten covering roughly 3.9%. The chain carries TRBV20-1 and TRBJ2-1; 8 bases match TRBD2. The sequence was collected from a female donor in good health, serving as a healthy control. The sample taken for sequencing was memory CD4+ T cells from blood. The CDR3 nucleotides read TGCAGTGCTAGACCCGGCGGGAGGACGTATGAGCAGTTCTTC. It translates to CSARPGGRTYEQFF.